The 9 T cell receptor beta chains reported below all come from one sample, sequenced in a study of T cell responses to AZD1222 COVID-19 vaccine. Data came from immunoSEQ multiplex PCR; TCRdb stores just in-frame clones and leaves some out. The table includes 150,000 to 200,000 clones, around 89% detected once. Material: peripheral blood, obtained on day 0 of AZD1222 vaccination. All receptors derive from an adult in good health.

V is TRBV4-2 and J is TRBJ2-1; 9 bases map to TRBD2. Germline loops: CDR1 LGHNA, CDR2 YNFKEQ. Unmatched junction bases numbered 7, after V lost 0 bases and J lost 4 bases. The CDR3 has 17 residues. CDR3 residues: CASSQDSRGGIYNEQFF. CDR3 in DNA: TGTGCCAGCAGCCAAGATTCGCGGGGGGGCATATACAATGAGCAGTTCTTC.

This chain joins TRBV28 and TRBJ2-2; 11 positions agree with TRBD2. CDR3 length: 17 amino acids. Germline lookup yields CDR1 MDHEN and CDR2 SYDVKM. V was clipped by 2 bases and J by 6 bases; unmatched bases: 8. The CDR3 loop reads CASSLPGSGGASGELFF. The CDR3 DNA reads as TGTGCCAGCAGTTTACCTGGTAGCGGGGGGGCCTCCGGGGAGCTGTTTTTT.

The J gene is TRBJ2-1, the V gene TRBV3-1 (or the pseudogene TRBV3-2), with TRBD2 matching over 9 bases. V gave up 0 bases and J gave up 9 bases; unmatched junction bases: 6. The length of the CDR3 is 15 residues. Germline V gene data show CDR1 as LGHDT and CDR2 as YNNKEL (reference sequence). The CDR3: CASSQDSGRSSEQFF. CDR3 DNA sequence: TGTGCCAGCAGCCAAGATAGCGGGAGATCCAGTGAGCAGTTCTTC.

V is TRBV6-5 and J is TRBJ1-2; TRBD1 might be the D (5 bases). The ends were cut back, 5 bases at V and 4 bases at J, with 14 bases in the middle. This CDR3 comprises 14 residues. Germline loops: CDR1 MNHEY, CDR2 SVGAGI. The CDR3 spells CASSQRDGRYGYTF. DNA of the CDR3: TGTGCCAGCAGTCAAAGGGACGGCCGCTATGGCTACACCTTC.

This sequence joins TRBV5-1 and TRBJ2-1; the D is unclear. This CDR3 has 14 amino acids. Trimming left V 2 bases short and J 0 bases short, with 6 bases between. The germline gives CDR1 SGHRS, CDR2 YFSETQ. As DNA, the CDR3 is TGCGCCAGCAGCTTTATAGGCTCCTACAATGAGCAGTTCTTC. Its protein is CASSFIGSYNEQFF.

This clone occurred once. This sequence joins TRBV27 and TRBJ1-1; D may be TRBD1 (6 bases). The V gene's germline CDR1 is MNHEY and CDR2 SMNVEV (reference sequence). This CDR3 is built from 11 residues. Trimming shortened V by 6 bases and J by 7 bases, and 9 bases separated the two germline ends. The CDR3 coding sequence is TGTGCCAGCAGCCTCAGGGGTGAAGCTTTCTTT. Translated, it gives CASSLRGEAFF.

This chain links TRBV20-1 with TRBJ1-5; D is unclear. V was trimmed by 3 bases and J by 6 bases, leaving 12 bases between them. The CDR3 length is 13 residues. Germline-derived CDR1 and CDR2 are DFQATT and SNEGSKA (reference sequence). The CDR3 DNA reads TGCAGTGCTAGTCTCCAGGTGGCTCAGCCCCAGCATTTT. Its protein product is CSASLQVAQPQHF.

This chain links TRBV3-1 (or the pseudogene TRBV3-2) with TRBJ2-3; 8 nucleotides line up with TRBD2. The CDR3 spans 15 residues. V shed 7 bases, J shed 1 base, and the junction held 7 bases outside the gene matches. Germline V gene sequence: CDR1 LGHDT, CDR2 YNNKEL (reference sequence). The CDR3 loop is CASTQRGYGTDTQYF. In nucleotides, the CDR3 is TGTGCCAGCACCCAGCGGGGGTACGGCACAGATACGCAGTATTTT.

The chain employs TRBV28 and TRBJ1-5; 7 positions agree with TRBD1. This CDR3 is built from 15 residues. Unmatched junction bases numbered 9, after V lost 4 bases and J lost 6 bases. Germline lookup yields CDR1 MDHEN and CDR2 SYDVKM. Written as DNA, the CDR3 is TGTGCCAGCAGTTCAGGACAGGCGAGGAGTCAGCCCCAGCATTTT. It encodes CASSSGQARSQPQHF.